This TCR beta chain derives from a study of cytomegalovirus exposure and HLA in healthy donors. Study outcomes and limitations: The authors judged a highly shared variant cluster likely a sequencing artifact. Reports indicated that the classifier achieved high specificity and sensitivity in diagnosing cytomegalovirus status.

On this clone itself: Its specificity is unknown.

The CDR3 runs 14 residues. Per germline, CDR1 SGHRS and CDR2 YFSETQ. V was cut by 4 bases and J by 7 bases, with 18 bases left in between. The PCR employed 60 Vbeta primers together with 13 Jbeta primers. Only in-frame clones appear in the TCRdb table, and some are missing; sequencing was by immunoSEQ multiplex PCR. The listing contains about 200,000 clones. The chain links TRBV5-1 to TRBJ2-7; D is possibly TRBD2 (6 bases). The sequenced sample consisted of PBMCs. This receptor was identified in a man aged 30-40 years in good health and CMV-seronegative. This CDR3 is CASSPRDGREEQYF. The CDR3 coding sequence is TGCGCCAGCAGCCCCCGGGACGGGAGAGAAGAGCAGTACTTC.